These 14 T cell receptor beta chains came from one sample sequenced in a study of Ad26.COV2.S vaccination and SARS-CoV-2 variants. Using immunoSEQ multiplex PCR, the repertoire was profiled, and TCRdb retains in-frame clones only, with some absent. The data hold fewer than 150,000 clones, with 75% to 90% observed a single time. The sequencing used peripheral blood, collected after recovery from COVID-19. The receptors come from a human donor who had recovered from COVID-19.

This sequence joins TRBV6-1 and TRBJ2-7; D gene unclear. Trimming removed 3 bases from V and 6 bases from J, with 12 bases in between. CDR3 length: 13 residues. Germline CDR1 reads MNHNS; CDR2 reads SASEGT. CDR3 nucleotides: TGTGCCAGCAGTGAGAGGTTGGGCGGCGAGCAGTACTTC. Residues: CASSERLGGEQYF.

About this clone itself: The identical CDR3 is also encoded by other nucleotide sequences in the sample. The V call is TRBV6-2 or TRBV6-3, the J call TRBJ2-4; D is possibly TRBD1 or TRBD2 (6 bases each). This CDR3 region has 16 residues. Germline V gene sequence: CDR1 MNHEY, CDR2 SVGEGT. The V and J ends lost 0 bases and 0 bases respectively, with 9 bases between them. The DNA of the CDR3 is TGTGCCAGCAGTTACTCGGGGGGCCTAGCCAAAAACATTCAGTACTTC. It encodes CASSYSGGLAKNIQYF.

The rearrangement joins TRBV7-8 to TRBJ1-2; D not certain. The CDR3 is 14 amino acids. Germline V CDR1 and CDR2: SGHVS, FQNEAQ. Trimming took 3 bases from V and 0 from J, leaving 8 bases between them. The CDR3 DNA sequence: TGTGCCAGCAGCTTCGGTGGGCCTAACTATGGCTACACCTTC. It translates to CASSFGGPNYGYTF.

The chain uses TRBV5-1 and TRBJ1-5; D remains ambiguous. The CDR3 spans 15 residues. Germline values: CDR1 SGHRS, CDR2 YFSETQ. Trimming left V 0 bases short and J 2 bases short, with 9 bases between. The CDR3 DNA reads as TGCGCCAGCAGCTTGGGGCCGGAGGGCAATCAGCCCCAGCATTTT. It translates to CASSLGPEGNQPQHF. The variable domain in full, with the rest retrieved from reference TRBV5-1 and TRBJ1-5, is KAGVTQTPRYLIKTRGQQVTLSCSPISGHRSVSWYQQTPGQGLQFLFEYFSETQRNKGNFPGRFSGRQFSNSRSEMNVSTLELGDSALYLCASSLGPEGNQPQHFGDGTRLSIL.

The genes are TRBV6-5 and TRBJ2-7; D uncertain. The V end lost 7 bases, the J end lost 3 bases, and 7 bases lay between the germline ends. The CDR3 is 11 residues long. Germline assignment: CDR1 MNHEY and CDR2 SVGAGI. The chain's CDR3 is CASKENYEQYF. CDR3 DNA: TGTGCCAGCAAGGAGAACTACGAGCAGTACTTC.

This chain connects TRBV5-1 to TRBJ1-1; 8 bases are a match to TRBD1. The junction had 5 bases not matched to a gene; V was cut back by 3 bases and J by 4 bases. The CDR3 sequence is 14 residues long. The V gene's germline CDR1 is SGHRS and CDR2 YFSETQ. CDR3 region: CASSYGTGGTEAFF. The CDR3 coding sequence is TGCGCCAGCAGCTATGGGACAGGAGGCACTGAAGCTTTCTTT.

The rearrangement uses TRBV7-2 and TRBJ2-3; no firm D call. The CDR3 has 11 amino acids. Germline V gene data show CDR1 as SGHTA and CDR2 as FQGNSA. V was cut by 5 bases and J by 6 bases, with 6 bases left in between. The CDR3: CASSTGDTQYF. The CDR3 nucleotides are TGTGCCAGCAGCACCGGCGATACGCAGTATTTT.

The chain joins TRBV5-1 to TRBJ2-7, with 7 bases lining up with TRBD1. With 3 bases clipped from V and 1 base from J, the junction kept 7 bases outside the gene matches. CDR1 SGHRS and CDR2 YFSETQ come from the germline V gene. This CDR3 has 15 amino acids. CDR3 sequence: CASSSPSGGSYEQYF. In nucleotides, the CDR3 is TGCGCCAGCAGCTCGCCGTCAGGGGGATCCTACGAGCAGTACTTC.

This chain joins TRBV5-8 and TRBJ2-7; D may be TRBD2 (5 bases). CDR1 SGHTS and CDR2 YDEGEE come from the germline V gene. The CDR3 has 14 residues. V was cut by 7 bases and J by 2 bases, with 16 bases left in between. DNA of the CDR3: TGTGCCAGCCTCGGGGAGTTTGTTACCTACGAGCAGTACTTC. Residues: CASLGEFVTYEQYF. Full variable domain (missing parts from reference TRBV5-8 and TRBJ2-7): EAGVTQSPTHLIKTRGQQATLRCSPISGHTSVYWYQQALGLGLQFLLWYDEGEERNRGNFPPRFSGRQFPNYSSELNVNALELEDSALYLCASLGEFVTYEQYFGPGTRLTVT.

This clone occurred once. This chain joins TRBV6-2 or TRBV6-3 and TRBJ1-4, with D possibly TRBD1 on 6 matching bases. Germline CDR1 and CDR2: MNHEY and SVGEGT. The CDR3 consists of 19 residues. Between the trimmed V and J ends, which lost 2 bases and 4 bases, there was a span of 23 bases. The chain's CDR3 is CASSYQAGGLANLNEKLFF. In DNA form, the CDR3 reads TGTGCCAGCAGTTACCAGGCTGGGGGCCTCGCCAACCTTAATGAAAAACTGTTTTTT.

This clone was seen a few times. The chain joins TRBV6-2 or TRBV6-3 to TRBJ2-5; weak D call: TRBD1 (5 bases). This CDR3 is built from 14 residues. The germline CDR1 and CDR2 sequences are MNHEY and SVGEGT. The V end lost 0 bases, the J end lost 1 base, and 6 bases lay between the germline ends. Here the CDR3 reads CASSYSGAQETQYF. CDR3 in DNA: TGTGCCAGCAGTTACTCAGGGGCCCAAGAGACCCAGTACTTC.

The chain links TRBV27 to TRBJ2-3; tentatively, D is TRBD2 (5 bases). Per germline, CDR1 MNHEY and CDR2 SMNVEV (reference sequence). This CDR3 is built from 14 residues. Trimming removed 6 bases at V and 4 bases at J, with 14 bases between. The CDR3: CASSGEPIADTQYF. The CDR3 coding sequence is TGTGCCAGCAGCGGGGAGCCAATCGCAGATACGCAGTATTTT.

The gene calls are TRBV27 and TRBJ1-1; TRBD1 is a possible D gene (5 bases). CDR3 length: 13 residues. Germline-derived CDR1 and CDR2 are MNHEY and SMNVEV (reference sequence). The V end was cut by 5 bases, the J end by 6 bases, with 13 bases between. Written as DNA, the CDR3 is TGTGCCAGCAGTACCGGGGCTCGCTCTGAAGCTTTCTTT. This gives the protein CASSTGARSEAFF.

Points on this clone: As the CDR3 is not closed by the conserved phenylalanine or tryptophan, this likely results from a read error. The CDR3 here is CASSLLGENQPQHL. The CDR3 DNA reads as TGTGCCAGCAGTTTGTTGGGTGAAAATCAGCCCCAGCATCTT. V gene TRBV28 combines with J gene TRBJ1-5, with D unclear. The V gene lost 3 bases and the J gene lost 4 bases, with 10 bases spanning the gap. Per germline, CDR1 MDHEN and CDR2 SYDVKM. This CDR3 contains 14 residues.